This T cell receptor beta chain was retrieved from a study of beta chain features in type 1 diabetes. This clone occurred a few times. Expressed TCRB transcripts were sequenced because the entire RNA isolate underwent reverse transcription. The table came from immunoSEQ multiplex PCR; TCRdb's copy has only in-frame clones and leaves some out. In the table there are 30,000 to 40,000 clones, roughly 67% of which are singletons. The sequencing input was Tregs from blood. The clonotype originates from a woman between 25 and 40 years old in good health.

DNA of the CDR3: TGCGCCAGCAGCTTGGGACAGATTGCTTTCTCCTACGAGCAGTACTTC. Its protein is CASSLGQIAFSYEQYF. The chain recombines TRBV5-1 with TRBJ2-7, with a weak D call TRBD1 (5 bases). Germline V gene lookup returns CDR1 SGHRS and CDR2 YFSETQ. The CDR3 totals 16 residues. The germline V and J ends were trimmed by 0 bases and 0 bases, with 13 bases remaining between them. The variable domain in full, with the rest retrieved from reference TRBV5-1 and TRBJ2-7, is KAGVTQTPRYLIKTRGQQVTLSCSPISGHRSVSWYQQTPGQGLQFLFEYFSETQRNKGNFPGRFSGRQFSNSRSEMNVSTLELGDSALYLCASSLGQIAFSYEQYFGPGTRLTVT.